The rows below give T cell receptor beta chains drawn from one sample of a study of OX40 agonist ivuxolimab in advanced cancers. Using immunoSEQ multiplex PCR, the repertoire was profiled, and TCRdb retains in-frame clones only, with some absent. The sample yields over 65,000 clones, more than 70% seen once. Sequences were derived from CD4+ or CD8+ T cells sorted from blood, sampled in a trial of the OX40 agonist ivuxolimab. The receptors stem from an adult with an advanced solid tumor such as melanoma, head and neck, liver or kidney cancer. Each CDR3 is given with its conserved first and last residue. Each record gives: J gene, V gene, D gene, clone size, CDR3 DNA, CDR3 protein. The D gene is left open where the match is weak. Clone size is not always given. Where it is, it says once, few, many or a class for expanded clones.

TRBJ2-7	TRBV7-2	TRBD1	NA	TGTGCCAGCAGCTCCCTCGACAGGGCCGAGCAGTACTTC	CASSSLDRAEQYF
TRBJ2-5	TRBV20-1	NA	NA	TGCAGTGCTAGGGAGCGTGAGACCCAGTACTTC	CSARERETQYF
TRBJ2-1	TRBV7-2	TRBD2	NA	TGTGCCAGCAGCTTAGTGGCGGGAGGCAGCAATGAGCAGTTCTTC	CASSLVAGGSNEQFF
TRBJ1-1	TRBV19	NA	few	TGTGCCAGTTCTACAGAGTACACTGAAGCTTTCTTT	CASSTEYTEAFF
TRBJ1-3	TRBV6-6	NA	few	TGTGCCTCGGAGGGGTCTGGAAACACCATATATTTT	CASEGSGNTIYF
TRBJ1-2	TRBV30	NA	NA	TGTGCCTGGACCTCGTTACGTCAGGGTAATAACTATGGCTACACCTTC	CAWTSLRQGNNYGYTF
TRBJ1-3	TRBV2	NA	NA	TGTGCCAGCAGTCTCGAAGGACCGCAGGATTTT	CASSLEGPQDF
TRBJ2-1	TRBV7-8	NA	NA	TGTGCCAGCAGCTTATCATCCACGCATTACAATGAGCAGTTCTTC	CASSLSSTHYNEQFF
TRBJ2-3	TRBV7-6	TRBD2	NA	TGTGCCAGCAGCTCAGGAACGGGACTAAACACAGATACGCAGTATTTT	CASSSGTGLNTDTQYF
TRBJ2-4	TRBV30	NA	NA	TGTGCCTGGAGTACGAAGGGGGGTATCATTCAGTACTTC	CAWSTKGGIIQYF
TRBJ2-7	TRBV2	NA	NA	TGTGCCAGCGCGACCGCTGGGGGTCTCTACGAGCAGTACTTC	CASATAGGLYEQYF
TRBJ1-1	TRBV5-4	NA	NA	TGTGCCAGCAGTCCTGGGGAAAGGATGAGGAACACTGAAGCTTTCTTT	CASSPGERMRNTEAFF
TRBJ1-3	TRBV5-1	TRBD1	few	TGCGCCAGCAGCTCCGGACAGGGGGCTGCAGGAAACACCATATATTTT	CASSSGQGAAGNTIYF
TRBJ2-5	TRBV2	NA	NA	TGTGCCAGCAGTGAATTCTCCCCCCGACAGAAAGAGACCCAGTACTTC	CASSEFSPRQKETQYF
TRBJ2-7	TRBV11-1	NA	NA	TGTGCCAGCAGCTTAGGTGGGTCGACCTACGAGCAGTACTTC	CASSLGGSTYEQYF
TRBJ1-1	TRBV25-1	NA	NA	TGTGCCAGCACCCAACTGGGGGGACGAGCAGCTTTCTTT	CASTQLGGRAAFF
TRBJ2-3	TRBV7-8	NA	NA	TGTGCCAGCAGCTTATCGGGAACCCGGACAGATACGCAGTATTTT	CASSLSGTRTDTQYF
TRBJ1-1	TRBV6-5	NA	NA	TGTGCCAGCAGTTCAGATTCTTCGTCCACTGAAGCTTTCTTT	CASSSDSSSTEAFF
TRBJ2-7	TRBV29-1	NA	NA	TGCAGCGCCCGGCTCGAGACTATCTCCTACGAGCAGTACTTC	CSARLETISYEQYF
TRBJ1-2	TRBV10-3	TRBD1	NA	TGTGCCATCAGTGAAGGCAGGGGGGTTAACTATGGCTACACCTTC	CAISEGRGVNYGYTF
TRBJ1-5	TRBV7-8	NA	NA	TGTGCCAGCAGCCTCCGCGTGGGGCTCAGCAATCAGCCCCAGCATTTT	CASSLRVGLSNQPQHF
TRBJ1-6	TRBV4-3	TRBD1	NA	TGCGCCAGCAGCCAAGGGATACAGGGGATGAAACGGGCCCTCCACTTT	CASSQGIQGMKRALHF
TRBJ1-4	TRBV2	NA	NA	TGTGCCAGCCTAACCGGGGGGACCTGGAGAGCTAATGAAAAACTGTTTTTT	CASLTGGTWRANEKLFF
TRBJ2-2	TRBV6-6	NA	NA	TGTGCCAGCAGTTTCCCGTCTGGGGTCGCCGGGGAGCTGTTTTTT	CASSFPSGVAGELFF
TRBJ1-5	TRBV6-5	TRBD1	NA	TGTGCCAGCAGCCCAGGGACAGGTAGCAATCAGCCCCAGCATTTT	CASSPGTGSNQPQHF
TRBJ1-4	TRBV6-5	NA	NA	TGTGCCAGCACCTCGACCTTAAGGGGTGAAAAACTGTTTTTT	CASTSTLRGEKLFF
TRBJ1-4	TRBV7-8	NA	NA	TGTGCCAGCAGCCCGGAGTTAAGTGCAACTAATGAAAAACTGTTTTTT	CASSPELSATNEKLFF
TRBJ2-2	TRBV6-5	TRBD1	NA	TGTGCCAGCAGTTACATTGTGACAGGGGGTGCCGGGGAGCTGTTTTTT	CASSYIVTGGAGELFF
TRBJ2-5	TRBV11-2	TRBD2	once	TGTGCCAGCAGCTTGGGGACTAGCGGGGGCGTTTGGGAGACCCAGTACTTC	CASSLGTSGGVWETQYF
TRBJ1-1	TRBV5-1	NA	NA	TGCGCCAGCAGCGCCGGGACAAGTGTAACTGAAGCTTTCTTT	CASSAGTSVTEAFF
TRBJ1-1	TRBV5-1	NA	NA	TGCGCCAGCATGTCCCGACCCCTATCCTCAGGTTCGCCTTTCTTT	CASMSRPLSSGSPFF
TRBJ1-2	TRBV6-1	NA	NA	TGTGCCAGCAGTTCCTATCGGACAGCTAACTATGGCTACACCTTC	CASSSYRTANYGYTF
TRBJ1-1	TRBV6-6	NA	NA	TGTGCCAGCAGCATCCCAATGGCAGGGATGAACACTGAAGCTTTCTTT	CASSIPMAGMNTEAFF
TRBJ2-7	TRBV7-2	NA	NA	TGTGCCAGCAGCTCGGACATCTACGAGCAGTACTTC	CASSSDIYEQYF
TRBJ1-5	TRBV7-9	TRBD1	NA	TGTGCCAGCAGCTCCCAGGGGGCTAATCAGCCCCAGCATTTT	CASSSQGANQPQHF
TRBJ1-1	TRBV27	NA	NA	TGTGCCAGCAGTTTATCGATACAGCTCAACACTGAAGCTTTCTTT	CASSLSIQLNTEAFF
TRBJ2-7	TRBV5-1	TRBD1	NA	TGCGCCAGCAGCATCCGGGACAGGGAGAGGGAGCAGTACTTC	CASSIRDREREQYF
TRBJ1-4	TRBV7-8	NA	NA	TGTGCCAGCAGCTTAGCGAGGGGTCGGGACGAAAAACTGTTTTTT	CASSLARGRDEKLFF
TRBJ2-7	TRBV6-6	TRBD2	NA	TGTGCCAGCAGCCCCGTCGGGGGGGCCCCCTACGAGCAGTACTTC	CASSPVGGAPYEQYF
TRBJ2-5	TRBV6-4	NA	NA	TGTGCCAGCAGTGACTCAGCTCGGGGGTCAACCGCCGAAGAGACCCAGTACTTC	CASSDSARGSTAEETQYF
TRBJ1-1	TRBV6-5	NA	NA	TGTGCCAGCCACGCGGGGCGCACTGAAGCTTTCTTT	CASHAGRTEAFF
TRBJ2-3	TRBV5-1	NA	NA	TGCGCCAGCAGCTTGTTAGTCTCTAGCACAGATACGCAGTATTTT	CASSLLVSSTDTQYF
TRBJ1-5	TRBV6-1	NA	NA	TGTGCCAGCAGTGAAATAGTGGGAGCGGGGGGGGGCAGTCAGCCCCAGCATTTT	CASSEIVGAGGGSQPQHF
TRBJ1-5	TRBV30	NA	NA	TGTGCCTGGAGTCCCGGACACAATCAGCCCCAGCATTTT	CAWSPGHNQPQHF
TRBJ1-1	TRBV6-5	NA	NA	TGTGCCAGCAGTTACTCTTTCCAGAACAATGAAGCTTTCTTT	CASSYSFQNNEAFF
TRBJ1-2	TRBV5-8	NA	NA	TGTGCCACAACCCAAACAGGGTATCCTAACTATGGCTACACCTTC	CATTQTGYPNYGYTF